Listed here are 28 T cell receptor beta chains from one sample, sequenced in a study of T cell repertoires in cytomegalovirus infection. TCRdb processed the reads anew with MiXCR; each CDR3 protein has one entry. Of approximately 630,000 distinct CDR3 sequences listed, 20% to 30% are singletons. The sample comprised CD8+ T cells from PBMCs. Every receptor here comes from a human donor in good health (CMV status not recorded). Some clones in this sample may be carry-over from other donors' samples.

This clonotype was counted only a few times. The CDR3 DNA is TGTGCCAGCAGTTCCCACGGGACGGTGAATGAGCAGTTCTTC. Translating gives CASSSHGTVNEQFF. V gene TRBV28 combines with J gene TRBJ2-1; D possibly matches TRBD1 or TRBD2 (5 bases each). Trimming pared 4 bases from V and 7 bases from J, leaving 14 bases between. This CDR3 is built from 14 residues. CDR1 is MDHEN, CDR2 SYDVKM, per germline. Full variable domain (remainder filled in from reference TRBV28 and TRBJ2-1): DVKVTQSSRYLVKRTGEKVFLECVQDMDHENMFWYRQDPGLGLRLIYFSYDVKMKEKGDIPEGYSVSREKKERFSLILESASTNQTSMYLCASSSHGTVNEQFFGPGTRLTVL.

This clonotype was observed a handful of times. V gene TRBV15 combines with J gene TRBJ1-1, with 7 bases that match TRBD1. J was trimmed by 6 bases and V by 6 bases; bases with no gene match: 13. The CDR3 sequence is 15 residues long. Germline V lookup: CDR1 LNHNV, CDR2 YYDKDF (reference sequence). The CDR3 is CATRKDRGLTAEAFF. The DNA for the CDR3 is TGTGCCACCAGGAAGGATAGGGGGCTAACTGCTGAAGCTTTCTTT.

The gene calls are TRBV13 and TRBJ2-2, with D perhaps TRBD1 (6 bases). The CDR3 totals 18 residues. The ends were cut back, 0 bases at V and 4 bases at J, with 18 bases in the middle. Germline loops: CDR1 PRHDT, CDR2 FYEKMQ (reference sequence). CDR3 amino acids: CASSLGSWNREFTGELFF. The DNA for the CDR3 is TGTGCCAGCAGCTTAGGCTCATGGAACAGGGAGTTCACCGGGGAGCTGTTTTTT. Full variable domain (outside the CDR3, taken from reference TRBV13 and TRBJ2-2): AAGVIQSPRHLIKEKRETATLKCYPIPRHDTVYWYQQGPGQDPQFLISFYEKMQSDKGSIPDRFSAQQFSDYHSELNMSSLELGDSALYFCASSLGSWNREFTGELFFGEGSRLTVL.

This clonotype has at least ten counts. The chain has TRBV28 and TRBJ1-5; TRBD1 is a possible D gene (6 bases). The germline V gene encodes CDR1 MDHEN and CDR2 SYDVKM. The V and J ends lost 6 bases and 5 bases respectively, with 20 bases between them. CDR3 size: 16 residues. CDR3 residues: CASSLLLQGPYQPQHF. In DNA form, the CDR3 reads TGTGCCAGCAGCCTTTTGTTGCAGGGGCCCTATCAGCCCCAGCATTTT.

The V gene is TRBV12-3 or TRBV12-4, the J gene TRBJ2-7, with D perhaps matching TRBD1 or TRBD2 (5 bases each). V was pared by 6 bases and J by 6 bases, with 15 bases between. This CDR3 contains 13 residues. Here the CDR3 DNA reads TGTGCCAGCAGATCCCTCCCAGGGACCGAGCAGTACTTC. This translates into CASRSLPGTEQYF.

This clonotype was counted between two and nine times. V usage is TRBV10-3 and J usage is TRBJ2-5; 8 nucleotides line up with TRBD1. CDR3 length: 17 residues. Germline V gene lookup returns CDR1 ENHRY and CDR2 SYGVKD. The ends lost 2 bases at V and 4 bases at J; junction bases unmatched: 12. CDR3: CAISEPAYQGAPETQYF. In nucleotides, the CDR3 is TGTGCCATCAGTGAGCCCGCGTATCAGGGGGCTCCAGAGACCCAGTACTTC.

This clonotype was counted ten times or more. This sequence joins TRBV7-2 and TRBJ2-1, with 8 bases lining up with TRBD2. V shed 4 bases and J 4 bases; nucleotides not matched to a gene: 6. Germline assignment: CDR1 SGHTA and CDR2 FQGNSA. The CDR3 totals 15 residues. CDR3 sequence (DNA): TGTGCCAGCAGCTATAGCGGGGTATTTTACAATGAGCAGTTCTTC. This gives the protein CASSYSGVFYNEQFF.

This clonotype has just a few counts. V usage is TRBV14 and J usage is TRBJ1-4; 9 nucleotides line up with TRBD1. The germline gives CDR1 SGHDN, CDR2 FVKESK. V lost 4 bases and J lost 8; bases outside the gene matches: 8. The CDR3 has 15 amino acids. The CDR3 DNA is TGTGCCAGCAGCCCGAGACCGGGACAGGGCGAAAAACTGTTTTTT. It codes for CASSPRPGQGEKLFF.

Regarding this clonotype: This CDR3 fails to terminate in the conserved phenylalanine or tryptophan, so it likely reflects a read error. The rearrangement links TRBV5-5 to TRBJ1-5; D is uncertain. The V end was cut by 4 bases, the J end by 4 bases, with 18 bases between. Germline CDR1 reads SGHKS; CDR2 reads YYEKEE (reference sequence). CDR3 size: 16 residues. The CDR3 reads CASSLLDGLGNQPQHS. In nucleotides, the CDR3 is TGTGCCAGCAGCCTGCTAGACGGACTAGGGAATCAGCCCCAGCATTCT.

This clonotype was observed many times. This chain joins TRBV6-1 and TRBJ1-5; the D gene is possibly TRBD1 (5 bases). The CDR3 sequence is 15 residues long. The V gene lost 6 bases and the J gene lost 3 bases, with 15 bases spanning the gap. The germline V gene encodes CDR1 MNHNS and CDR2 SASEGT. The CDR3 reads CASRFTDSFNQPQHF. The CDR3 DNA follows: TGTGCCAGCAGATTTACCGACAGCTTCAATCAGCCCCAGCATTTT.

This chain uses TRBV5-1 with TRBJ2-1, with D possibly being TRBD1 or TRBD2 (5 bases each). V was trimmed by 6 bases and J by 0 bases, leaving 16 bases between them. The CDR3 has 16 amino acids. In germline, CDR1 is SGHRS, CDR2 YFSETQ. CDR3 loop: CASTPWGWSSYNEQFF. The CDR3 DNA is TGCGCCAGCACCCCGTGGGGGTGGAGCTCCTACAATGAGCAGTTCTTC.

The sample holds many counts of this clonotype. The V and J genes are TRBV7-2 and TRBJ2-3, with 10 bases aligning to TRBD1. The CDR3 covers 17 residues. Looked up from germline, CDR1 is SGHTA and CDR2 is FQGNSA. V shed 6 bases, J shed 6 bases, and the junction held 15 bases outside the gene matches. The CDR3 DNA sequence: TGTGCCAGCAGACACCCACCGTTGACAGGGGGCTTGGATACGCAGTATTTT. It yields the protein CASRHPPLTGGLDTQYF.

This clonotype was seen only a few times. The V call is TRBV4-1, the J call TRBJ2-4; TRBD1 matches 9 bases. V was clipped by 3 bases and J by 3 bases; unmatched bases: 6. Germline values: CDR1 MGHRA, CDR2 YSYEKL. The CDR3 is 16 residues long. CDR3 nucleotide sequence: TGCGCCAGCAGCCACCCGGGACAGGGTGGCAAAAACATTCAGTACTTC. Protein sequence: CASSHPGQGGKNIQYF.

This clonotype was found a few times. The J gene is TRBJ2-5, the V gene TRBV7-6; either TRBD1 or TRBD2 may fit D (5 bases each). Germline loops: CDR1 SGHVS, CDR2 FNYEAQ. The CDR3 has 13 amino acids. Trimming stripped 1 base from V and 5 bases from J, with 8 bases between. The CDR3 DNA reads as TGTGCCAGCAGCTTAGGAGGGACGGAGACCCAGTACTTC. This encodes CASSLGGTETQYF.

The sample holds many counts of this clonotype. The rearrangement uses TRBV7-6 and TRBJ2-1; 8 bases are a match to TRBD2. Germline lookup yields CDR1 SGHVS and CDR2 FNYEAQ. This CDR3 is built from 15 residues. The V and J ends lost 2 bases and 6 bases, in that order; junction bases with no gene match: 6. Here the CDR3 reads CASSLRGGARNEQFF. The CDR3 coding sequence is TGTGCCAGCAGCTTACGGGGGGGGGCGCGCAATGAGCAGTTCTTC.

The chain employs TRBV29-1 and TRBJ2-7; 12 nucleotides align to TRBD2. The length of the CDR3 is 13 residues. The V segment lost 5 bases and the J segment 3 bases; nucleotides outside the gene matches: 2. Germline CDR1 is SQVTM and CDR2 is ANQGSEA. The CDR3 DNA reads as TGCAGCGTTCGGACTAGCGGGGACTACGAGCAGTACGTC. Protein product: CSVRTSGDYEQYV.

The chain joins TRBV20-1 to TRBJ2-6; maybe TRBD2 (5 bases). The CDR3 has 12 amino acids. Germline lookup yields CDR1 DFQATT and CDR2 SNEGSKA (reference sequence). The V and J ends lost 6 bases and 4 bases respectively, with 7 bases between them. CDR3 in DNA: TGCAGTGCCTCGGGAGGGGCCAACGTCCTGACTTTC. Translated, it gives CSASGGANVLTF.

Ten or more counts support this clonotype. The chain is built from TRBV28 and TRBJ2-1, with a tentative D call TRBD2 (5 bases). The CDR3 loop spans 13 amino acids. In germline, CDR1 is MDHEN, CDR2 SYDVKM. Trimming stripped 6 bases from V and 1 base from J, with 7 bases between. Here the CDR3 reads CASRWESYNEQFF. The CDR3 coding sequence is TGTGCCAGCAGGTGGGAGTCCTACAATGAGCAGTTCTTC.

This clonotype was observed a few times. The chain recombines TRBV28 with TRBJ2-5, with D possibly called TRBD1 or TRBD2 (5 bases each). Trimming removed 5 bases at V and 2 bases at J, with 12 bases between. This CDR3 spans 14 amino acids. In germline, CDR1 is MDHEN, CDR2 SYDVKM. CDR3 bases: TGTGCCAGCAGTCCGCCGGGACGGCAAGAGACCCAGTACTTC. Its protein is CASSPPGRQETQYF.

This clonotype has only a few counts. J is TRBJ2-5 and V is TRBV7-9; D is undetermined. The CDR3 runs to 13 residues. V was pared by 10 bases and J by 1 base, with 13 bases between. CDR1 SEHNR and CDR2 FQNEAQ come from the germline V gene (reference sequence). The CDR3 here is CATRNPGQETQYF. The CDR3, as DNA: TGTGCCACCAGAAACCCGGGCCAAGAGACCCAGTACTTC.

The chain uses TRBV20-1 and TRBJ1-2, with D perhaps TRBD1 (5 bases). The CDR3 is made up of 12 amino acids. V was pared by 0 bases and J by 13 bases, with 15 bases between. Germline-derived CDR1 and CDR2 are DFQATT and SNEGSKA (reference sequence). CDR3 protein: CSARDGIGDGTF. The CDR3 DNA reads TGCAGTGCTAGAGACGGAATAGGGGATGGCACCTTC.

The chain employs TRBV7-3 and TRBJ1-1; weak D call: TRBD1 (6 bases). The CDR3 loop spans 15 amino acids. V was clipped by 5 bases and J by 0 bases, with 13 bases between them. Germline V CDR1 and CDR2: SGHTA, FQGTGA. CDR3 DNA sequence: TGTGCCAGCAGCGTACAGGGAGGGGTGAACACTGAAGCTTTCTTT. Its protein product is CASSVQGGVNTEAFF.

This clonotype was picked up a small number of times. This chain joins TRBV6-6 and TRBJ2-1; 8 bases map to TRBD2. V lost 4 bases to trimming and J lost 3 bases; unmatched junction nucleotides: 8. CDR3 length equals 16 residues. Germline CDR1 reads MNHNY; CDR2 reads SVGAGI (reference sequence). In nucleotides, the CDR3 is TGTGCCAGCAGTTTATTCCGGGGGGGCCTCTACAATGAGCAGTTCTTC. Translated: CASSLFRGGLYNEQFF.

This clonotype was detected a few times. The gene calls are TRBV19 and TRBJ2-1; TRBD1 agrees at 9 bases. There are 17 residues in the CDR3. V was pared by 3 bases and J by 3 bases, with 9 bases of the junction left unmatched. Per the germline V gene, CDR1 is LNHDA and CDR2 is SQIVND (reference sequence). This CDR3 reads CASSIIPPGQGYNEQFF. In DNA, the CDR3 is TGTGCCAGTAGTATTATTCCCCCGGGACAGGGCTACAATGAGCAGTTCTTC.

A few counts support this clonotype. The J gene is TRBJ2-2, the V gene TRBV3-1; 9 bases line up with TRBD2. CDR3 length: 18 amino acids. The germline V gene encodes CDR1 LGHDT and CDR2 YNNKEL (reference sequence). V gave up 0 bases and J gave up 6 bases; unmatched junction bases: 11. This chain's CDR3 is CASSQEVFSGGKPGELFF. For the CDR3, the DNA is TGTGCCAGCAGCCAAGAGGTTTTTAGCGGGGGAAAACCCGGGGAGCTGTTTTTT.

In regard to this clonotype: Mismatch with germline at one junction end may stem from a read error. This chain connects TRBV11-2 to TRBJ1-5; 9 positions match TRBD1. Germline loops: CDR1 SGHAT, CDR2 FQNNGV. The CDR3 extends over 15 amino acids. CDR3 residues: CANSLSGQGNQPQHF. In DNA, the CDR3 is TGTGCCAACAGCTTATCGGGACAGGGTAATCAGCCCCAGCATTTT. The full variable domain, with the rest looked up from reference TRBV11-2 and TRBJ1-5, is EAGVAQSPRYKIIEKRQSVAFWCNPISGHATLYWYQQILGQGPKLLIQFQNNGVVDDSQLPKDRFSAERLKGVDSTLKIQPAKLEDSAVYLCANSLSGQGNQPQHFGDGTRLSIL.

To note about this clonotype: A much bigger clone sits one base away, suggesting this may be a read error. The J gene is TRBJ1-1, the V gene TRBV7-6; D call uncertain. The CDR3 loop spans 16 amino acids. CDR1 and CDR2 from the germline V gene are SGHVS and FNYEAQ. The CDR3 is CANSLEEAEMNTEAFF. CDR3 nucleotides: TGTGCCAACAGCTTAGAAGAGGCCGAAATGAACACTGAAGCTTTCTTT.

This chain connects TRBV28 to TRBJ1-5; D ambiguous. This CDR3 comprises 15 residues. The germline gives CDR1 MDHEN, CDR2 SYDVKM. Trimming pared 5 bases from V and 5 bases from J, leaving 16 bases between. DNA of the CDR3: TGTGCCAGCAGTCCCATTCGGAGGCGGGATCAGCCCCAGCATTTT. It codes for CASSPIRRRDQPQHF.